Each of the 11 T cell receptor beta chains below was sequenced from the same sample in a study of T-cell reconstitution after alpha-beta-depleted transplantation in children. Unique molecular identifiers were incorporated when the TCRbeta library was constructed. TCRdb redid the calling of the PCR reads with MiXCR, one entry per CDR3 protein. The sample records almost 500,000 distinct CDR3 sequences, about 10% being singletons. Source: PBMCs, taken before TCRalphabeta/CD19-depleted stem cell transplant. These receptors originate from a child younger than 10 with inherited bone marrow failure, due to receive a stem cell transplant.

This clonotype was seen at least ten times. The rearrangement links TRBV12-3 or TRBV12-4 to TRBJ1-5; D is possibly TRBD1 (6 bases). The CDR3 extends over 15 amino acids. Between the trimmed V and J ends, which lost 3 bases and 7 bases, there was a span of 16 bases. CDR3 DNA sequence: TGTGCCAGCAGTTTTATGTCGGGGGGCTGGCAGCCCCAGCATTTT. It codes for CASSFMSGGWQPQHF.

This clonotype was seen repeatedly, ten times or more. The V call is TRBV12-3 or TRBV12-4, the J call TRBJ2-7; 8 positions agree with TRBD2. After removal of 3 bases from V and 7 bases from J, the junction contained 11 bases not matched to a gene. This CDR3 has 15 amino acids. CDR3 region: CASSFFAGGKGEQYF. The CDR3 nucleotides are TGTGCCAGCAGTTTCTTTGCGGGAGGAAAGGGGGAGCAGTACTTC.

This clonotype was detected ten times or more. This CDR3 reads CASSLAQGIATEAFF. Here the CDR3 DNA reads TGTGCCAGCAGCTTAGCGCAGGGCATCGCGACTGAAGCTTTCTTT. The chain joins TRBV7-2 to TRBJ1-1, with D perhaps TRBD1 (5 bases). Germline V CDR1 and CDR2: SGHTA, FQGNSA. V lost 0 bases, J lost 5 bases, and 13 bases lay in between. This CDR3 comprises 15 residues. Filled out from reference TRBV7-2 and TRBJ1-1, the complete variable domain reads GAGVSQSPSNKVTEKGKDVELRCDPISGHTALYWYRQSLGQGLEFLIYFQGNSAPDKSGLPSDRFSAERTGGSVSTLTIQRTQQEDSAVYLCASSLAQGIATEAFFGQGTRLTVV.

J is TRBJ1-1 and V is TRBV20-1; 7 positions match TRBD1. V shed 6 bases, J shed 5 bases, and the junction held 6 bases outside the gene matches. Germline CDR1 reads DFQATT; CDR2 reads SNEGSKA (reference sequence). The CDR3 is made up of 12 amino acids. CDR3 protein: CSAIRQGTEAFF. The CDR3 DNA reads as TGCAGTGCAATCAGACAGGGAACTGAAGCTTTCTTT.

This clonotype showed up many times. The chain uses TRBV27 and TRBJ1-4; D ambiguous. This CDR3 is built from 13 residues. The germline CDR1 and CDR2 sequences are MNHEY and SMNVEV (reference sequence). V dropped 5 bases and J dropped 5 bases, with 9 bases sitting between them. CDR3 DNA sequence: TGTGCCAGCAGTATGTGGGTCAATGAAAAACTGTTTTTT. Its protein is CASSMWVNEKLFF. Based on the CDR3 plus reference TRBV27 and TRBJ1-4, the full variable domain is EAQVTQNPRYLITVTGKKLTVTCSQNMNHEYMSWYRQDPGLGLRQIYYSMNVEVTDKGDVPEGYKVSRKEKRNFPLILESPSPNQTSLYFCASSMWVNEKLFFGSGTQLSVL.

This clonotype was seen many times. The chain has TRBV7-9 and TRBJ2-3; 9 nucleotides agree with TRBD2. The CDR3 length is 16 residues. Germline assignment: CDR1 SEHNR and CDR2 FQNEAQ (reference sequence). The ends lost 7 bases at V and 6 bases at J; junction bases unmatched: 14. The DNA of the CDR3 is TGTGCCAGCAAAGGTAGCGGGAGTCCGGGGGTGGATACGCAGTATTTT. Translated, it gives CASKGSGSPGVDTQYF. Full variable domain (missing parts from reference TRBV7-9 and TRBJ2-3): DTGVSQNPRHKITKRGQNVTFRCDPISEHNRLYWYRQTLGQGPEFLTYFQNEAQLEKSRLLSDRFSAERPKGSFSTLEIQRTEQGDSAMYLCASKGSGSPGVDTQYFGPGTRLTVL.

The table lists this clonotype with a few counts. The V and J genes are TRBV5-1 and TRBJ1-2; tentative D call: TRBD1 (6 bases). The V and J ends lost 4 bases and 4 bases respectively, with 17 bases between them. CDR3 length: 15 amino acids. Germline CDR1 reads SGHRS; CDR2 reads YFSETQ. CDR3 sequence: CASSPNYRAGYGYTF. The CDR3 DNA follows: TGCGCCAGCAGCCCCAACTACAGGGCGGGCTATGGCTACACCTTC.

In its sample, this clonotype was seen many times. The V and J genes are TRBV20-1 and TRBJ2-7; 7 nucleotides align to TRBD2. This CDR3 spans 15 amino acids. Germline values: CDR1 DFQATT, CDR2 SNEGSKA (reference sequence). J gave up 2 bases and V 0 bases, and 7 bases lay outside the gene matches. The CDR3 DNA sequence: TGCAGTGCTAGAGACTCCCAGCGGGGACCCTACGAGCAGTACTTC. Protein product: CSARDSQRGPYEQYF.

The chain recombines TRBV6-5 with TRBJ2-7, with TRBD2 as a possible D gene (6 bases). The CDR3 sequence is 14 residues long. In germline, CDR1 is MNHEY, CDR2 SVGAGI. V was shortened by 4 bases and J by 5 bases, with 15 bases between the two germline ends. CDR3 amino acids: CASSLVGRTHEQYF. CDR3 bases: TGTGCCAGCAGTTTGGTCGGGAGAACCCACGAGCAGTACTTC.

This clonotype was detected a few times. The V and J genes are TRBV3-1 and TRBJ2-1, with 9 nucleotides matching TRBD2. The germline gives CDR1 LGHDT, CDR2 YNNKEL (reference sequence). The CDR3 has 15 residues. The trim removed 5 bases at V and 11 bases at J, leaving 13 bases unmatched. The CDR3 DNA reads TGTGCCAGCAGCAACTACGGGACTAGCCTCGGTCAGCAGTTCTTC. Translation: CASSNYGTSLGQQFF.

This clonotype was detected many times. One end of the junction varies from germline; a read error may be responsible. This chain links TRBV7-2 with TRBJ2-7, with TRBD2 matching 8 bases. The CDR3 runs 14 residues. Germline assignment: CDR1 SGHTA and CDR2 FQGNSA. CDR3 DNA: TGTGCCAGCAGTTTAGCGGGACGCTCCTACGAGCAGTACTTC. As protein: CASSLAGRSYEQYF.